This T cell receptor (beta chain) was recorded in a study of blood T cell repertoires in COVID-19 (dated by TCRdb to about 2020). With respect to the entire study: The collaborator samples originated in the United States, Italy and Spain and spanned the acute and convalescent phases of COVID-19. Nearly every sample came with metadata listing a de-identified subject ID, COVID-19 status, age in years and sex. The samples were drawn from two sources: the first 160 participants of the ongoing ImmuneRACE study, and over 1,000 subjects contributed by 6 global collaborators. The repertoires were made available in a free public database intended to serve as a resource for research on the immune response to SARS-CoV-2. The material from the prospective study consisted of cDNA or gDNA derived from T cells, B-cell-depleted T cells, or PBMCs. The dataset comprised deeply sampled blood TCRbeta repertoires from subjects exposed to, actively infected with, or recovered from COVID-19. Where available, HLA class I and class II types were taken from metadata supplied by the sample provider and were not determined by assay-based typing.

The table lists this clone with a count of one. It has no known antigen specificity. No much larger clone exists at a distance of one base, and base qualities are not known. The study at large found these results: The quantity of clinical and demographic metadata differed by source and by participant and was supplied without curation.

CDR1 and CDR2 were assigned from the germline V gene as SGHVS and FNYEAQ. The CDR3 goes from the cysteine to the phenylalanine over 15 residues. Only the CDR3 DNA is retained, 45 bases long and in frame from the first base. V is pared back by 5 bases and J by 0 bases, with 14 bases lying between the germline termini. Collaborating institutions collected whole blood in K2EDTA tubes following their own protocols. For TCRbeta analysis, collaborator samples were shipped as frozen whole blood, as isolated PBMCs, or as DNA extracted from either sample type. TCRbeta CDR3 regions were amplified from genomic DNA using the immunoSEQ Assay, a bias-controlled multiplex PCR. The published analysis was carried out like this. Within the assay, amplification of reference gene primers was used to estimate how many nucleated cells each sample contained. Sequence reads were collapsed and filtered to measure the absolute abundance of every unique TCRbeta CDR3 rearrangement. Productive Simpson clonality was computed per sample as the square root of Simpson's diversity index over productive rearrangements. The table was pulled from immuneACCESS by TCRdb, which kept in-frame rearrangements only. Such tables lose some clones; where checked, under half of the loss comes from unresolved V genes, and the rest has no known cause. That table supplies the V and J calls and clone size; D and trimming were determined from the DNA. The sample table shows about 210,000 clones, and less than 90% are seen once. The leading ten clones occupy 0.55% to 0.75% of the sample.

In this chain, TRBV7-6 is recombined with TRBJ2-7; the D gene is unclear. Sample: peripheral blood. The clonotype originates from a man in his forties with acute or convalescent COVID-19. The CDR3 protein sequence reads: CASSPAALSSYEQYF. The bases read TGTGCCAGCAGCCCCGCCGCACTTAGCTCCTACGAGCAGTACTTC.